One sample yielded the 5 T cell receptor beta chains listed below, sequenced in a study of blood T cell repertoires in COVID-19. Using immunoSEQ multiplex PCR, the repertoire was profiled, and TCRdb retains in-frame clones only, with some absent. Of around 200,000 clones listed, about 90% are singletons. The sample was peripheral blood. Source of these receptors: a woman between 50 and 59 years old with acute or convalescent COVID-19.

The chain has TRBV30 and TRBJ2-2, with D maybe TRBD1 (5 bases). The V gene's germline CDR1 is GTSNPN and CDR2 SVGIG (reference sequence). The germline V and J ends were trimmed by 3 bases and 5 bases, with 10 bases remaining between them. The CDR3 loop spans 13 amino acids. The DNA for the CDR3 is TGTGCCTGGAGATCCCAGGGTACCGGGGAGCTGTTTTTT. Translation gives CAWRSQGTGELFF.

The rearrangement uses TRBV7-9 and TRBJ1-1; unclear D gene. Germline V gives CDR1 SEHNR, CDR2 FQNEAQ (reference sequence). V lost 2 bases to trimming and J lost 6 bases, with 10 bases between them. The CDR3 has 13 amino acids. The CDR3 sequence is CASSLIATAEAFF. The CDR3, as DNA: TGTGCCAGCAGCTTAATTGCCACTGCTGAAGCTTTCTTT.

V usage is TRBV14 and J usage is TRBJ2-1; D remains unclear. Trimming took off 5 bases at V and 9 bases at J, with 8 bases between the two ends. The CDR3 sequence is 11 residues long. The germline V gene has CDR1 SGHDN and CDR2 FVKESK. CDR3 in DNA: TGTGCCAGCAGCTCACAGTCTGAGCAGTTCTTC. It specifies CASSSQSEQFF.

V and J are TRBV19 and TRBJ1-5, with 10 bases lining up with TRBD1. V gave up 4 bases and J gave up 5 bases; unmatched junction bases: 8. Germline V gene lookup returns CDR1 LNHDA and CDR2 SQIVND (reference sequence). This CDR3 contains 16 residues. CDR3 region: CASSTLWGQGYQPQHF. The CDR3 DNA sequence: TGTGCCAGTAGTACCCTTTGGGGACAGGGGTATCAGCCCCAGCATTTT.

The rearrangement links TRBV5-1 to TRBJ2-2, with D perhaps matching TRBD1 (6 bases). V lost 6 bases and J 0 bases, leaving 9 bases between the germline ends. CDR1 and CDR2 (germline): SGHRS, YFSETQ. The CDR3 length is 14 residues. CDR3 DNA: TGCGCCAGCACCGGACAGACGAACACCGGGGAGCTGTTTTTT. Protein: CASTGQTNTGELFF.